The clone carrying this T cell receptor beta chain was counted many times. The antigen remains unidentified. TCRdb redid the calling of the 5' RACE reads with MiXCR, one entry per CDR3 protein. Among 30,000 to 45,000 distinct CDR3 sequences listed, about 6% were seen once. V was cut by 5 bases and J by 4 bases, with 8 bases left in between. Germline CDR1 is SQVTM and CDR2 is ANQGSEA. The CDR3 spans 11 residues. This sample is drawn from a study of CD8 T cells in ankylosing spondylitis. Overall study findings and caveats: Significantly higher representation of disease-linked clones was reported for matched ankylosing spondylitis synovial fluid. Within ankylosing spondylitis blood, a TCR beta motif made up of under 10 highly homologous variants appeared to be characteristic. Previously reported in reactive arthritis synovial fluid and blood were some of the motif variants.

The sequence derives from a male donor with ankylosing spondylitis or in good health (not recorded which). The sequencing sample was made of blood, either unsorted or a sorted T cell fraction (not recorded which). The chain joins TRBV29-1 to TRBJ1-1, with unresolved D. CDR3 bases: TGCAGCGTTCGTACGTTCACTGAAGCTTTCTTT. Translation gives CSVRTFTEAFF.